This T cell receptor beta chain came from a study of metastatic and nonmetastatic thyroid tumors. Original data processing: To classify distant metastasis in papillary thyroid cancer, a model was built from CDR3 differences across clinicopathological groups. TCRdb re-called the PCR reads via MiXCR. TCRdb's processing, not the authors', yielded these V and J calls. The data show 60,000 to 75,000 clones, just over 4% seen once. The CDR3 spans 13 residues. Germline values: CDR1 SGHNT, CDR2 YYREEE (reference sequence). Trimming shortened V by 0 bases and J by 2 bases, and 6 bases separated the two germline ends. There are many counts of this clone. The entire patient cohort was treatment-naive prior to thyroid surgery.

This clonotype was obtained from a female donor with papillary thyroid cancer or a benign thyroid nodule (not recorded which). Some clones in this sample may be carry-over from other donors' samples. Material: blood. The chain carries TRBV5-4 and TRBJ2-7; D is undetermined. CDR3 sequence reads: CASSLVGPYEQYF. The CDR3 bases are TGTGCCAGCAGCTTGGTGGGCCCCTACGAGCAGTACTTC.